This TCR beta chain derives from a study of cytomegalovirus exposure and HLA in healthy donors. Across the study: T cells numbering some 170 million yielded around 120 million unique TCR beta sequences in an earlier analysis.

This clone came up a few times. The PCR had 60 Vbeta and 13 Jbeta primers. Using immunoSEQ multiplex PCR, the repertoire was profiled, and TCRdb retains in-frame clones only, with some absent. The repertoire holds roughly 130,000 clones, with just over 65% as singletons. This CDR3 region has 14 residues. V was clipped by 0 bases and J by 8 bases; unmatched bases: 0. Germline V gene data show CDR1 as SGHRS and CDR2 as YFSETQ. Source material: PBMCs. The receptor was derived from a woman aged 60 to 75 in good health and CMV-seronegative. The chain joins TRBV5-1 to TRBJ2-1, with 12 bases fitting TRBD2. CDR3 nucleotides: TGCGCCAGCAGCTTGGGACTAGCGGGAGATGAGCAGTTCTTC. Translated: CASSLGLAGDEQFF. The complete variable domain, with remaining parts taken from reference TRBV5-1 and TRBJ2-1, reads KAGVTQTPRYLIKTRGQQVTLSCSPISGHRSVSWYQQTPGQGLQFLFEYFSETQRNKGNFPGRFSGRQFSNSRSEMNVSTLELGDSALYLCASSLGLAGDEQFFGPGTRLTVL.